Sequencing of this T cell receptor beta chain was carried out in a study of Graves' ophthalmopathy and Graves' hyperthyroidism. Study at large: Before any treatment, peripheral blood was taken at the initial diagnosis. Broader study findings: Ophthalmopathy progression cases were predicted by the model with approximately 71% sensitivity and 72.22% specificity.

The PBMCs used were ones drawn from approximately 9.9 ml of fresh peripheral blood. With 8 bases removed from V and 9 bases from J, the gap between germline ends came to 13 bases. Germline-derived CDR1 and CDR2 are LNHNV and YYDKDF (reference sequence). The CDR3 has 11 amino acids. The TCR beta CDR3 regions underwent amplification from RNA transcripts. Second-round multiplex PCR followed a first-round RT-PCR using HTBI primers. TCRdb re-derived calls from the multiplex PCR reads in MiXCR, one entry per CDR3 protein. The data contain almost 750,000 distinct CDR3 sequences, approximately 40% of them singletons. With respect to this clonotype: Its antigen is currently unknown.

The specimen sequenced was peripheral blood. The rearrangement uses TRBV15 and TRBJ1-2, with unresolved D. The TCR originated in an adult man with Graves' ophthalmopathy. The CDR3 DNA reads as TGTGCCACCGACGATGGAGGGCGCTACACCTTC. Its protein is CATDDGGRYTF.